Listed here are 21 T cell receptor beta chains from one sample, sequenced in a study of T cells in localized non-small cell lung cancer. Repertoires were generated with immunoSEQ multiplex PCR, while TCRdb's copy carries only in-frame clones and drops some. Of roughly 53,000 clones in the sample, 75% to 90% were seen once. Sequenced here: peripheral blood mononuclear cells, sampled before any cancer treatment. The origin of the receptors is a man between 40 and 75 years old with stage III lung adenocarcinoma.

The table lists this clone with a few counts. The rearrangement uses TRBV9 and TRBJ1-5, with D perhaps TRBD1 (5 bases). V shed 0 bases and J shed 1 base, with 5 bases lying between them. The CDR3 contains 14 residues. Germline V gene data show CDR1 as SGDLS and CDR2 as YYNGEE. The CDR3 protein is CASSVGGSNQPQHF. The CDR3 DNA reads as TGTGCCAGCAGCGTAGGGGGGAGCAATCAGCCCCAGCATTTT.

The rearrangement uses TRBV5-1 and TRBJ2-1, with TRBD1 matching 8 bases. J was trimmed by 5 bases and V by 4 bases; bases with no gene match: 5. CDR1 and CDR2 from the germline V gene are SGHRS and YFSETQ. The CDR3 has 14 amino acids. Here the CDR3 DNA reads TGCGCCAGCAGCGCGGGACAGGAGAACAATGAGCAGTTCTTC. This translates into CASSAGQENNEQFF.

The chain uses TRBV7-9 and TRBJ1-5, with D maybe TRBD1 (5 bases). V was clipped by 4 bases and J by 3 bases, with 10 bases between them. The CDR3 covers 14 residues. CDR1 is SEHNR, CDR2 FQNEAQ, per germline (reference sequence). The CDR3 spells CASSSGDLNQPQHF. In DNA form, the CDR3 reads TGTGCCAGCAGCTCCGGGGACCTCAATCAGCCCCAGCATTTT.

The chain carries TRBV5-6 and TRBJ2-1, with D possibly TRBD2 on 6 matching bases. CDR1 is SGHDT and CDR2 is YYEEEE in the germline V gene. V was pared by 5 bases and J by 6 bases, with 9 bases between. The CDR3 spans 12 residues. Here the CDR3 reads CASREGPNEQFF. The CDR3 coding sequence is TGTGCCAGCAGGGAGGGGCCCAATGAGCAGTTCTTC.

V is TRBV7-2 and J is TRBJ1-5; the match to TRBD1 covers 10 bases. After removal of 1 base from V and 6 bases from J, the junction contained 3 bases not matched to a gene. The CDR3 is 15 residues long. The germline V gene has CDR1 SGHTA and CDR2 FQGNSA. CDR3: CASSLDGQGVQPQHF. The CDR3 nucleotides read TGTGCCAGCAGCTTAGATGGACAGGGGGTTCAGCCCCAGCATTTT. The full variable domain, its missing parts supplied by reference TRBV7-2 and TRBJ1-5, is GAGVSQSPSNKVTEKGKDVELRCDPISGHTALYWYRQSLGQGLEFLIYFQGNSAPDKSGLPSDRFSAERTGGSVSTLTIQRTQQEDSAVYLCASSLDGQGVQPQHFGDGTRLSIL.

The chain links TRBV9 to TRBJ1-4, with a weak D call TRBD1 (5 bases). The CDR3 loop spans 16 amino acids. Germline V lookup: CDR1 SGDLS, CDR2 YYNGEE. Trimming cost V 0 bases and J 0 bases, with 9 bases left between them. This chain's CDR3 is CASSVASGTTNEKLFF. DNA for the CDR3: TGTGCCAGCAGCGTAGCCTCAGGGACAACTAATGAAAAACTGTTTTTT.

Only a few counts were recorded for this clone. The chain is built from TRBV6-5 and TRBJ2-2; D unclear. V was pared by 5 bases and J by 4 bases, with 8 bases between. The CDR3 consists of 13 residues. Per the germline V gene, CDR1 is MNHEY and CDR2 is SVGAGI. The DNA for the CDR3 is TGTGCCAGCAGTGGGGAAGGCACCGGGGAGCTGTTTTTT. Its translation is CASSGEGTGELFF.

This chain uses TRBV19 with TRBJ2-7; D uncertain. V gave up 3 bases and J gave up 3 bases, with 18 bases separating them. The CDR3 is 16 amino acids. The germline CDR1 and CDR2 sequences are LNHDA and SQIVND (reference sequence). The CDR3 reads CASSILFQSGFYEQYF. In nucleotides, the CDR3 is TGTGCCAGTAGTATTCTATTTCAATCAGGTTTCTACGAGCAGTACTTC.

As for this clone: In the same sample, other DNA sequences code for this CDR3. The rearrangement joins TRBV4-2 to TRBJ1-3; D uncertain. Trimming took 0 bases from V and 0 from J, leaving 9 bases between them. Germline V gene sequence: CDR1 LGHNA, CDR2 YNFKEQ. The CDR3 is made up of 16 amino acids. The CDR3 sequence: CASSQDRHGSGNTIYF. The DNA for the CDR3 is TGTGCCAGCAGCCAAGACCGCCACGGCTCTGGAAACACCATATATTTT.

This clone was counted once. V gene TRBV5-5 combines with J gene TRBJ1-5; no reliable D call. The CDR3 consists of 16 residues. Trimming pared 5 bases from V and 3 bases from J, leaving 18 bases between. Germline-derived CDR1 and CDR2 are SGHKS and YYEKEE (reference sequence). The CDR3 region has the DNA TGTGCCAGCAGTCGGGCAGGCGACACCGTCAATCAGCCCCAGCATTTT. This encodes CASSRAGDTVNQPQHF. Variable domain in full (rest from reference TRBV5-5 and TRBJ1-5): DAGVTQSPTHLIKTRGQQVTLRCSPISGHKSVSWYQQVLGQGPQFIFQYYEKEERGRGNFPDRFSARQFPNYSSELNVNALLLGDSALYLCASSRAGDTVNQPQHFGDGTRLSIL.

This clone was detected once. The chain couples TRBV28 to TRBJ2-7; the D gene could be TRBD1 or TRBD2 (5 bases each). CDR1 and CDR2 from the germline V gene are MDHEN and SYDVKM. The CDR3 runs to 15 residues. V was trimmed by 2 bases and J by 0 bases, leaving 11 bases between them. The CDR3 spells CASSLPGTRSYEQYF. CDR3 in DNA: TGTGCCAGCAGTTTACCCGGGACCCGCTCCTACGAGCAGTACTTC.

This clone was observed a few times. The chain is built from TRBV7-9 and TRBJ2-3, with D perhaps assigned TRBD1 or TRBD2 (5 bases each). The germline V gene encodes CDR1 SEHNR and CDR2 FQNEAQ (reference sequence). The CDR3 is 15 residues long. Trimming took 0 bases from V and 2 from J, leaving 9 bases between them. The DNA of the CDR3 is TGTGCCAGCAGCTTAGCGGGGGAAAACACAGATACGCAGTATTTT. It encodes CASSLAGENTDTQYF.

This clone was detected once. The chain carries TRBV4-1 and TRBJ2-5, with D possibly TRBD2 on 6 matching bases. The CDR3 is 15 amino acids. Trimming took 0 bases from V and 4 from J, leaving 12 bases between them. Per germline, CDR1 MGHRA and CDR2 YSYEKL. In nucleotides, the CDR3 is TGCGCCAGCAGCCAAGATCCCAGGGAGGTAGAGACCCAGTACTTC. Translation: CASSQDPREVETQYF.

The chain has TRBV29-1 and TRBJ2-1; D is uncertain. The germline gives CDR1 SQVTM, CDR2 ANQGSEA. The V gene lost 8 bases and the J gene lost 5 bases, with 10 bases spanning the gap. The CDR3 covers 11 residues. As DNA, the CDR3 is TGCAGCTCGGAGCTGGACAATGAGCAGTTCTTC. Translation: CSSELDNEQFF.

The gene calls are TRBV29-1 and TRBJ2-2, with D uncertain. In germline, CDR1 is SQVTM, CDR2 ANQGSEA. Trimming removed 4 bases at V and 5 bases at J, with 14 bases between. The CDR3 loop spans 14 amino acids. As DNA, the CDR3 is TGCAGCGTTGCAGAAAACCTGAATACCGGGGAGCTGTTTTTT. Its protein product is CSVAENLNTGELFF.

In DNA form, the CDR3 reads TGTGCCAGTAGTATTAGGGCAGAGAGCTACGAGCAGTACTTC. This codes for CASSIRAESYEQYF. The J gene is TRBJ2-7, the V gene TRBV19; D is uncertain. V was pared by 3 bases and J by 3 bases, with 12 bases between. The CDR3 runs to 14 residues. Germline V gene lookup returns CDR1 LNHDA and CDR2 SQIVND (reference sequence).

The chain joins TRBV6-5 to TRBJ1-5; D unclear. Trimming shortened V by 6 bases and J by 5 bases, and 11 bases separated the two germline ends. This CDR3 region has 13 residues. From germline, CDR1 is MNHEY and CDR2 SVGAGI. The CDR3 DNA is TGTGCCAGCAGCTCAGGAGGATATCAGCCCCAGCATTTT. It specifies CASSSGGYQPQHF.

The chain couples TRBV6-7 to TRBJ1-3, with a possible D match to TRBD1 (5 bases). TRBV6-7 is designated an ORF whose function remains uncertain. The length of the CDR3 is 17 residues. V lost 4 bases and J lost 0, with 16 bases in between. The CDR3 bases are TGTGCCAGCAGTTCCTTGGGGCAGCCAAGCTCTGGAAACACCATATATTTT. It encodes CASSSLGQPSSGNTIYF.

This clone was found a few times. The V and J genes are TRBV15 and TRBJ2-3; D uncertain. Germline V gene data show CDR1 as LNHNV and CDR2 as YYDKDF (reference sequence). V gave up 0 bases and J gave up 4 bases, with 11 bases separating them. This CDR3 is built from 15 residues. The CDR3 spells CATSRDGRVSDTQYF. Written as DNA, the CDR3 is TGTGCCACCAGCAGAGATGGAAGGGTATCAGATACGCAGTATTTT. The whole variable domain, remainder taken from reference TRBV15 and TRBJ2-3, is DAMVIQNPRYQVTQFGKPVTLSCSQTLNHNVMYWYQQKSSQAPKLLFHYYDKDFNNEADTPDNFQSRRPNTSFCFLDIRSPGLGDTAMYLCATSRDGRVSDTQYFGPGTRLTVL.

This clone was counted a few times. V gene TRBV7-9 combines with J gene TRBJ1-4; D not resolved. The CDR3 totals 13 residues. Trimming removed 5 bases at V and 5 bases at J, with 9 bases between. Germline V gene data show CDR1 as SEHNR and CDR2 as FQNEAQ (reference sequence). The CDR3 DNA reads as TGTGCCAGCAGCCAACAGCTAAATGAAAAACTGTTTTTT. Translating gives CASSQQLNEKLFF.

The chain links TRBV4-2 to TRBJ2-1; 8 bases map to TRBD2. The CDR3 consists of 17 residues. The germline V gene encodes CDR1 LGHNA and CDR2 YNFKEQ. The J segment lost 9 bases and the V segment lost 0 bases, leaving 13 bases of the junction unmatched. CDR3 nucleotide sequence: TGTGCCAGCAGCCAAGATATAGGTGCGAGCGGGGGTGGTGAGCAGTTCTTC. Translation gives CASSQDIGASGGGEQFF.